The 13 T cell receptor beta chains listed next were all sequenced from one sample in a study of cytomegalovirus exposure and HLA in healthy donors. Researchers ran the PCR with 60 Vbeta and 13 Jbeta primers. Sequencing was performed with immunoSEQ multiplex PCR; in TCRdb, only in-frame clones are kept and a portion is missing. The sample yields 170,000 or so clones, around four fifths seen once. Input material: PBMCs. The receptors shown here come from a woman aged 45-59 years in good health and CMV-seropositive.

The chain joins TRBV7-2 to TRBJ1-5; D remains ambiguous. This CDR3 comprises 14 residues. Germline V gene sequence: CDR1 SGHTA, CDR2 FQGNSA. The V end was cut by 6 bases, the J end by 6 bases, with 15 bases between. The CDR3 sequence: CASRTDLRGQPQHF. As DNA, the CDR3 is TGTGCCAGCAGGACGGACCTTCGGGGTCAGCCCCAGCATTTT.

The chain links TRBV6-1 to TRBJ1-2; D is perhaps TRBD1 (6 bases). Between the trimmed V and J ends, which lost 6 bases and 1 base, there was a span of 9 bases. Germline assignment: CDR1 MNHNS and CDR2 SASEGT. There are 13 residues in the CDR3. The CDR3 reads CASREQGNYGYTF. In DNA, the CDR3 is TGTGCCAGCAGGGAACAGGGTAACTATGGCTACACCTTC.

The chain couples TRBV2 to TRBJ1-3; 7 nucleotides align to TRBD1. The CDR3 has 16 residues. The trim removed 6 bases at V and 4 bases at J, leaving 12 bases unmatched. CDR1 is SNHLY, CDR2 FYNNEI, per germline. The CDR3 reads CASRQNRGRGGNTIYF. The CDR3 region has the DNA TGTGCCAGCAGGCAGAACAGGGGAAGGGGAGGAAACACCATATATTTT.

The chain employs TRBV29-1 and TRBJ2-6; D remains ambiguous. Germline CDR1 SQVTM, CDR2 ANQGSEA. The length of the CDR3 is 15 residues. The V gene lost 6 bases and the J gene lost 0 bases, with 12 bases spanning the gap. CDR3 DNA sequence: TGCAGCGTAAACCGTGGCTCCTCTGGGGCCAACGTCCTGACTTTC. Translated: CSVNRGSSGANVLTF.

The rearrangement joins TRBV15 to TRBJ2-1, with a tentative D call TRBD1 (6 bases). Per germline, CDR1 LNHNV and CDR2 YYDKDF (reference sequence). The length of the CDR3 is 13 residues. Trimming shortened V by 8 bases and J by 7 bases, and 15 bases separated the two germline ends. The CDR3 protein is CATPGVMGNEQFF. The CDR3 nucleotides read TGTGCCACCCCAGGGGTGATGGGTAATGAGCAGTTCTTC. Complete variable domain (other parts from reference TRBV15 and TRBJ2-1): DAMVIQNPRYQVTQFGKPVTLSCSQTLNHNVMYWYQQKSSQAPKLLFHYYDKDFNNEADTPDNFQSRRPNTSFCFLDIRSPGLGDTAMYLCATPGVMGNEQFFGPGTRLTVL.

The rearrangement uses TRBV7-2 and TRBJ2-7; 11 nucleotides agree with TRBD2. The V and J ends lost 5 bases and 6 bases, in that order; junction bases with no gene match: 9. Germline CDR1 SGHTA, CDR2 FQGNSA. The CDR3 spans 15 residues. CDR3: CASSPQLAGAREQYF. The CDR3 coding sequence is TGTGCCAGCAGCCCGCAACTAGCGGGAGCCCGCGAGCAGTACTTC.

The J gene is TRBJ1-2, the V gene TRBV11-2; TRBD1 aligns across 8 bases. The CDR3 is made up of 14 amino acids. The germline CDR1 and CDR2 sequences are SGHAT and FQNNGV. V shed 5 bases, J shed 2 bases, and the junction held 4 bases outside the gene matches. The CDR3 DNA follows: TGTGCCAGCAGCCCGACAGGGGACAACTATGGCTACACCTTC. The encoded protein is CASSPTGDNYGYTF.

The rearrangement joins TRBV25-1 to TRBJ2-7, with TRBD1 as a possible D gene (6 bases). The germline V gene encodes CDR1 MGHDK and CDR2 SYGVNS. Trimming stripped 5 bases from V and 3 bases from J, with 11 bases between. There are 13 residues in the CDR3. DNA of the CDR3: TGTGCCAGCAGTAGGGGGATCAACTACGAGCAGTACTTC. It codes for CASSRGINYEQYF.

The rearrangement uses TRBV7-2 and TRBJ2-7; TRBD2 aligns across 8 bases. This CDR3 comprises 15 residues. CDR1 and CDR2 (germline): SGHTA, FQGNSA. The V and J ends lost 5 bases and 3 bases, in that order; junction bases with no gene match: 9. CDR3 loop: CASSPASGRVYEQYF. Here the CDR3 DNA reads TGTGCCAGCAGCCCTGCGAGCGGGAGAGTCTACGAGCAGTACTTC.

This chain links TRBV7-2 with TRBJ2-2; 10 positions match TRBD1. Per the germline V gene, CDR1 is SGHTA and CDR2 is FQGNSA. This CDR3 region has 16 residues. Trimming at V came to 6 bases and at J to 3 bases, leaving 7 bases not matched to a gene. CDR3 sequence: CASRADRGMYTGELFF. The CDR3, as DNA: TGTGCCAGCAGGGCGGACAGGGGGATGTACACCGGGGAGCTGTTTTTT. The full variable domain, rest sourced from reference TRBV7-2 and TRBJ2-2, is GAGVSQSPSNKVTEKGKDVELRCDPISGHTALYWYRQSLGQGLEFLIYFQGNSAPDKSGLPSDRFSAERTGGSVSTLTIQRTQQEDSAVYLCASRADRGMYTGELFFGEGSRLTVL.

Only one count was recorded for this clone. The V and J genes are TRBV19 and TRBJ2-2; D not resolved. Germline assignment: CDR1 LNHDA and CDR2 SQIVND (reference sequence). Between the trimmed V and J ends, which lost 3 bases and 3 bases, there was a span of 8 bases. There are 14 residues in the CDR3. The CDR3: CASSIQSYTGELFF. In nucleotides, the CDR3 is TGTGCCAGTAGTATCCAATCATACACCGGGGAGCTGTTTTTT. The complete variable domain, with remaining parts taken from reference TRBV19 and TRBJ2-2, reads DGGITQSPKYLFRKEGQNVTLSCEQNLNHDAMYWYRQDPGQGLRLIYYSQIVNDFQKGDIAEGYSVSREKKESFPLTVTSAQKNPTAFYLCASSIQSYTGELFFGEGSRLTVL.

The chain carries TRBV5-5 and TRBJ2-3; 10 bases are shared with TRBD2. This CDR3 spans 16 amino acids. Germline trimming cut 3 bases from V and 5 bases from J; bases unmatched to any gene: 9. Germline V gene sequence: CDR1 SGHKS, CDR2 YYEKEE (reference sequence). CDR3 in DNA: TGTGCCAGCAGCTCCAGAGCGGGAGGGAAATTAGATACGCAGTATTTT. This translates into CASSSRAGGKLDTQYF.

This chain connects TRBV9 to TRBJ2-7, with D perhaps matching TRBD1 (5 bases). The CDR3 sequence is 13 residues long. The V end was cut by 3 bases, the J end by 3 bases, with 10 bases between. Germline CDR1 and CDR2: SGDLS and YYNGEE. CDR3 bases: TGTGCCAGCAGCGGATCTCAGGGCTACGAGCAGTACTTC. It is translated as CASSGSQGYEQYF.